One and the same sample provided the 18 T cell receptor beta chains below, sequenced in a study of blood T cell repertoires in COVID-19. TCRdb's table, derived via immunoSEQ multiplex PCR, lists solely in-frame clones and lacks some. The sample lists some 210,000 clones, approximately 80% occurring once. The material sequenced was PBMCs or T cells enriched from blood (not recorded which). All receptors come from a man in his forties who had recovered from COVID-19.

V usage is TRBV7-7 and J usage is TRBJ2-5; D call uncertain. This CDR3 has 12 amino acids. The germline gives CDR1 SSHAT, CDR2 FNYEAQ (reference sequence). Trimming pared 1 base from V and 7 bases from J, leaving 7 bases between. CDR3 loop: CASSLDLGTQYF. The CDR3 DNA sequence: TGTGCCAGCAGCTTAGACCTCGGGACCCAGTACTTC.

Concerning this clone itself: This may come from a read error, since a much larger clone is one base off. V gene TRBV5-5 combines with J gene TRBJ2-7; a possible D gene is TRBD1 (6 bases). Between the trimmed V and J ends, which lost 4 bases and 0 bases, there was a span of 8 bases. CDR1 is SGHKS and CDR2 is YYEKEE in the germline V gene (reference sequence). The length of the CDR3 is 13 residues. DNA of the CDR3: TGTGCCAGCAGCCCGGACAGCTCCTACGAGCAGTACTTC. Translating gives CASSPDSSYEQYF.

CDR3 in DNA: TGCAGCGTGGATGGGACAGGGAGCTCCTACAATGAGCAGTTCTTC. As protein: CSVDGTGSSYNEQFF. The chain recombines TRBV29-1 with TRBJ2-1, with 9 nucleotides matching TRBD1. The length of the CDR3 is 15 residues. Unmatched junction bases numbered 6, after V lost 6 bases and J lost 0 bases. Germline CDR1 reads SQVTM; CDR2 reads ANQGSEA.

This clone appeared a single time. Other DNA variants within this sample encode the same CDR3. The chain employs TRBV6-5 and TRBJ1-6; 9 nucleotides align to TRBD1. The CDR3 spans 14 residues. The trim removed 2 bases at V and 7 bases at J, leaving 0 bases unmatched. Looked up from germline, CDR1 is MNHEY and CDR2 is SVGAGI. CDR3 DNA sequence: TGTGCCAGCAGTTACGGACAGGGGAATTCACCCCTCCACTTT. Residues: CASSYGQGNSPLHF.

V gene TRBV6-5 combines with J gene TRBJ2-1, with 9 bases fitting TRBD1. The V gene's germline CDR1 is MNHEY and CDR2 SVGAGI. V was clipped by 10 bases and J by 8 bases; unmatched bases: 9. CDR3 length: 13 amino acids. The DNA for the CDR3 is TGTGCCACCCACGGACAGGGGTTGTATGAGCAGTTCTTC. It translates to CATHGQGLYEQFF.

The V and J genes are TRBV2 and TRBJ1-5, with 9 bases that match TRBD1. The CDR3 sequence is 15 residues long. Looked up from germline, CDR1 is SNHLY and CDR2 is FYNNEI. The V segment lost 3 bases and the J segment 2 bases; nucleotides outside the gene matches: 2. In nucleotides, the CDR3 is TGTGCCAGCAGTGAGACAGGGGGTGGCAATCAGCCCCAGCATTTT. Residues: CASSETGGGNQPQHF.

The chain couples TRBV5-8 to TRBJ2-1; the match to TRBD2 covers 16 bases. There are 17 residues in the CDR3. V shed 4 bases and J 6 bases; nucleotides not matched to a gene: 7. CDR1 and CDR2 (germline): SGHTS, YDEGEE. CDR3 sequence (DNA): TGTGCCAGCAGCCTTGGGACTAGCGGGAGGGCCGGCAATGAGCAGTTCTTC. Residues: CASSLGTSGRAGNEQFF. Drawing the rest from reference TRBV5-8 and TRBJ2-1, the complete variable domain is EAGVTQSPTHLIKTRGQQATLRCSPISGHTSVYWYQQALGLGLQFLLWYDEGEERNRGNFPPRFSGRQFPNYSSELNVNALELEDSALYLCASSLGTSGRAGNEQFFGPGTRLTVL.

This clone was counted at least ten times. The chain carries TRBV6-5 and TRBJ1-6; D call uncertain. Germline CDR1 and CDR2: MNHEY and SVGAGI. This CDR3 spans 15 amino acids. Between the trimmed V and J ends, which lost 5 bases and 5 bases, there was a span of 13 bases. The CDR3 loop is CASSTSDSDNSPLHF. CDR3 bases: TGTGCCAGCAGTACATCCGATTCAGATAATTCACCCCTCCACTTT.

This sequence joins TRBV15 and TRBJ1-6, with a weak D call TRBD1 (5 bases). Germline V gives CDR1 LNHNV, CDR2 YYDKDF (reference sequence). CDR3 length: 15 residues. V lost 1 base and J lost 9, with 13 bases in between. The CDR3, as DNA: TGTGCCACCAGCAGAGGAGGCGTGGGGGGTTCACCCCTCCACTTT. Translated, it gives CATSRGGVGGSPLHF.

The chain combines TRBV7-9 with TRBJ1-2; 11 bases align to TRBD1. The V and J ends lost 1 base and 6 bases, in that order; junction bases with no gene match: 7. The CDR3 totals 16 residues. The V gene's germline CDR1 is SEHNR and CDR2 FQNEAQ (reference sequence). The chain's CDR3 is CASSLGGTGGRDGYTF. CDR3 sequence (DNA): TGTGCCAGCAGCTTAGGTGGGACAGGGGGGCGAGATGGCTACACCTTC.

This clone was found once. The chain combines TRBV7-3 with TRBJ1-2; 9 bases line up with TRBD1. CDR3 length: 13 residues. V trimming: 5 bases; J trimming: 6 bases; junction bases outside the gene matches: 4. Germline V lookup: CDR1 SGHTA, CDR2 FQGTGA. The CDR3 DNA reads as TGTGCCAGCAGCCCGGGACAGGGAAATGGCTACACCTTC. It is translated as CASSPGQGNGYTF.

Regarding this clone: This same CDR3 is encoded by further DNA sequences in the sample. V is TRBV7-3 and J is TRBJ2-5; D remains unclear. Deletions cut 0 bases from V and 5 bases from J, with 7 bases between. This CDR3 contains 13 residues. The germline CDR1 and CDR2 sequences are SGHTA and FQGTGA. CDR3 region: CASSLTPGETQYF. CDR3 coding DNA: TGTGCCAGCAGCTTAACTCCCGGGGAGACCCAGTACTTC.

The chain couples TRBV9 to TRBJ1-2; possibly TRBD1 for D (6 bases). This CDR3 has 16 amino acids. Germline V gene sequence: CDR1 SGDLS, CDR2 YYNGEE. Trimming shortened V by 3 bases and J by 4 bases, and 19 bases separated the two germline ends. The CDR3 spells CASSDRLGGRAYGYTF. For the CDR3, the DNA is TGTGCCAGCAGCGACCGCCTCGGGGGGCGGGCCTATGGCTACACCTTC. The full variable domain, in which reference TRBV9 and TRBJ1-2 provide the parts outside the CDR3, is DSGVTQTPKHLITATGQRVTLRCSPRSGDLSVYWYQQSLDQGLQFLIQYYNGEERAKGNILERFSAQQFPDLHSELNLSSLELGDSALYFCASSDRLGGRAYGYTFGSGTRLTVV.

The chain joins TRBV2 to TRBJ1-1; D remains unclear. CDR1 and CDR2 from the germline V gene are SNHLY and FYNNEI. Trimming took off 2 bases at V and 0 bases at J, with 19 bases between the two ends. The CDR3 is made up of 18 amino acids. The DNA for the CDR3 is TGTGCCAGCAGTGAATTGAAAGGCAGACTAACCATGAACACTGAAGCTTTCTTT. This codes for CASSELKGRLTMNTEAFF.

J is TRBJ2-7 and V is TRBV19; 7 bases line up with TRBD1. V shed 5 bases and J 2 bases; nucleotides not matched to a gene: 12. CDR1 and CDR2 (germline): LNHDA, SQIVND (reference sequence). CDR3 length: 16 residues. The CDR3 nucleotides read TGTGCCAGTAGTCCCCTGATCGGACAGGCTGCCTACGAGCAGTACTTC. This encodes CASSPLIGQAAYEQYF. The full variable domain, its missing parts supplied by reference TRBV19 and TRBJ2-7, is DGGITQSPKYLFRKEGQNVTLSCEQNLNHDAMYWYRQDPGQGLRLIYYSQIVNDFQKGDIAEGYSVSREKKESFPLTVTSAQKNPTAFYLCASSPLIGQAAYEQYFGPGTRLTVT.

The rearrangement uses TRBV10-3 and TRBJ2-5; D might be TRBD2 (5 bases). The CDR3 length is 13 residues. Germline V gene data show CDR1 as ENHRY and CDR2 as SYGVKD. With 7 bases removed from V and 5 bases from J, the gap between germline ends came to 14 bases. CDR3 protein: CAIILSGLETQYF. In DNA, the CDR3 is TGTGCCATCATTTTATCGGGGTTGGAGACCCAGTACTTC.

A word on this clone: Within the sample, other DNA sequences also encode this same CDR3. The chain couples TRBV5-6 to TRBJ1-1; D perhaps matches TRBD1 (5 bases). Trimming took 4 bases from V and 0 from J, leaving 7 bases between them. The V gene's germline CDR1 is SGHDT and CDR2 YYEEEE. The CDR3 covers 13 residues. This CDR3 is CASSPGMNTEAFF. The CDR3, as DNA: TGTGCCAGCAGCCCAGGGATGAACACTGAAGCTTTCTTT.

The chain links TRBV5-5 to TRBJ1-2, with TRBD1 matching over 8 bases. The germline CDR1 and CDR2 sequences are SGHKS and YYEKEE (reference sequence). This CDR3 comprises 16 residues. The junction had 13 bases not matched to a gene; V was cut back by 4 bases and J by 5 bases. CDR3 sequence reads: CASSVLSGGGEYGYTF. In DNA, the CDR3 is TGTGCCAGCAGCGTATTGTCAGGGGGCGGGGAGTATGGCTACACCTTC.